This passage covers 12 T cell receptor beta chains from one sample sequenced in a study of identical twins. Each CDR3 protein gets one entry after TCRdb re-called the 5' RACE reads with MiXCR. The sample gives 750,000 to 950,000 distinct CDR3 sequences, more than 9% of which show up once; around 1.6% is in the top ten. These data are also associated with another study on yellow fever vaccine responses in identical twins.

The sequenced sample was PBMCs. All receptors come from a woman younger than 30 in good health.

This clonotype has more than one count but fewer than ten. This rearrangement joins TRBV6-1 to TRBJ2-7, with a possible D match to TRBD2 (6 bases). V was clipped by 6 bases and J by 1 base, with 16 bases between them. The CDR3 loop spans 15 amino acids. Germline V gives CDR1 MNHNS, CDR2 SASEGT. This CDR3 is CASSLFGRNSYEQYF. Here the CDR3 DNA reads TGTGCCAGCAGCCTCTTCGGGAGAAATTCCTACGAGCAGTACTTC.

The gene calls are TRBV5-1 and TRBJ2-1; TRBD2 agrees at 9 bases. Germline V gene lookup returns CDR1 SGHRS and CDR2 YFSETQ. The CDR3 sequence is 15 residues long. V was pared by 3 bases and J by 5 bases, with 6 bases of the junction left unmatched. CDR3 region: CASSSLAGNNNEQFF. In nucleotides, the CDR3 is TGCGCCAGCAGCTCCCTAGCGGGAAACAACAATGAGCAGTTCTTC.

This clonotype occurred a few times. The chain has TRBV6-5 and TRBJ1-2; 8 nucleotides match TRBD1. Germline CDR1 reads MNHEY; CDR2 reads SVGAGI. The J segment lost 8 bases and the V segment lost 6 bases, leaving 8 bases of the junction unmatched. The CDR3 totals 13 residues. The CDR3 is CASSPGQANGYTF. The CDR3 bases are TGTGCCAGCAGCCCGGGACAGGCCAACGGCTACACCTTC.

This clonotype was seen more than once but under ten times. V and J are TRBV5-6 and TRBJ2-2; no definite D call. Germline V gives CDR1 SGHDT, CDR2 YYEEEE. The ends were cut back, 3 bases at V and 7 bases at J, with 10 bases in the middle. CDR3 length: 13 residues. DNA for the CDR3: TGTGCCAGCAGCTCCCAGGCGAGCGGGGAGCTGTTTTTT. Amino acids: CASSSQASGELFF.

The sample holds many counts of this clonotype. V and J are TRBV20-1 and TRBJ2-3, with TRBD2 matching 9 bases. The CDR3 is 16 amino acids. Looked up from germline, CDR1 is DFQATT and CDR2 is SNEGSKA (reference sequence). Trimming removed 6 bases from V and 3 bases from J; junction bases left unmatched: 13. The CDR3 sequence is CSANPLAGVRTDTQYF. CDR3 in DNA: TGCAGTGCAAACCCTTTAGCGGGGGTTAGGACAGATACGCAGTATTTT.

This chain uses TRBV11-3 with TRBJ1-2, with 9 bases aligning to TRBD1. Germline loops: CDR1 SGHNT, CDR2 YENEEA. CDR3 length: 15 amino acids. V shed 3 bases and J 1 base; nucleotides not matched to a gene: 3. CDR3 residues: CASSLRTGDNYGYTF. CDR3 DNA: TGTGCCAGCAGCTTGAGGACAGGGGATAACTATGGCTACACCTTC.

This clonotype was seen only a few times. The rearrangement joins TRBV3-1 to TRBJ1-2; TRBD1 agrees at 10 bases. This CDR3 region has 17 residues. Trimming took 0 bases from V and 3 from J; bases not matched to a gene: 7. Per germline, CDR1 LGHDT and CDR2 YNNKEL (reference sequence). The CDR3 nucleotides are TGTGCCAGCAGCCAAGATCGGAGGACAGGGGGGGACTATGGCTACACCTTC. It is translated as CASSQDRRTGGDYGYTF.

The V and J genes are TRBV13 and TRBJ2-1, with D perhaps matching TRBD1 or TRBD2 (5 bases each). Germline CDR1 is PRHDT and CDR2 is FYEKMQ (reference sequence). Trimming cost V 5 bases and J 3 bases, with 17 bases left between them. The CDR3 consists of 16 residues. The CDR3 protein is CASSPWDGRSYNEQFF. The CDR3 nucleotides are TGTGCCAGCAGCCCGTGGGACGGACGAAGCTACAATGAGCAGTTCTTC.

This chain connects TRBV7-9 to TRBJ2-1, with 8 bases fitting TRBD2. Germline CDR1 SEHNR, CDR2 FQNEAQ (reference sequence). With V trimmed by 5 bases and J by 7 bases, 13 bases remained unmatched. The CDR3 totals 16 residues. Here the CDR3 DNA reads TGTGCCAGCAGCCCAAGGCCATTGCGGGAGGAAAATGAGCAGTTCTTC. Translating gives CASSPRPLREENEQFF.

The chain combines TRBV7-6 with TRBJ2-5; D gene ambiguous. Per germline, CDR1 SGHVS and CDR2 FNYEAQ. Trimming shortened V by 4 bases and J by 5 bases, and 11 bases separated the two germline ends. CDR3 length: 13 residues. The CDR3 reads CASSSPIVETQYF. CDR3 nucleotide sequence: TGTGCCAGCAGCTCCCCAATAGTGGAGACCCAGTACTTC.

This clonotype was detected only a few times. This chain links TRBV9 with TRBJ1-2; D call uncertain. The germline gives CDR1 SGDLS, CDR2 YYNGEE. The CDR3 runs 11 residues. V lost 6 bases and J 8 bases, leaving 11 bases between the germline ends. The CDR3 DNA is TGTGCCAGCACCGACATTCACGGCTACACCTTC. Protein sequence: CASTDIHGYTF.

The chain links TRBV14 to TRBJ2-7; D might be TRBD1 (6 bases). The germline V gene has CDR1 SGHDN and CDR2 FVKESK. The CDR3 is 13 amino acids. V lost 0 bases and J lost 7, with 10 bases in between. The CDR3 DNA reads TGTGCCAGCAGCCAAGACAGAACAGGGGAGCAGTACTTC. Residues: CASSQDRTGEQYF.